The T cell receptor (beta chain) described here comes from a study of neurological immune-mediated disorders. This clonotype was detected many times. The CDR3 has 15 amino acids. Germline CDR1 reads MRHNA; CDR2 reads SNTAGT. V was trimmed by 5 bases and J by 0 bases, leaving 10 bases between them. TCRdb called the 5' RACE reads again in MiXCR, with one record for every CDR3 protein. Here the sample spans 50,000 to 60,000 distinct CDR3 sequences, approximately 15% being singletons. The specimen sequenced was PBMCs. V gene TRBV6-4 combines with J gene TRBJ2-2, with unresolved D. The source is a man in his sixties in good health. CDR3 sequence reads: CASSRSDANTGELFF. In DNA, the CDR3 is TGTGCCAGCAGTCGTAGTGACGCGAACACCGGGGAGCTGTTTTTT.